This T cell receptor (beta chain) was observed in a study of blood T cell repertoires in COVID-19. Study summary: The analysed material was cDNA or gDNA that came from T cells, B-cell-depleted T cells, or PBMCs.

Original handling: Nucleated cell number was recorded as an estimate derived from reference gene primer amplification. The method was immunoSEQ multiplex PCR; TCRdb's version includes in-frame clones alone and lacks a portion of them. D and trimming were read from the DNA, whereas the V and J calls and clone size are those reported in that table. Altogether about 180,000 clones are present, 70% to 90% being singletons, with the ten largest covering approximately 10%. This clone was seen more than once but under ten times. In germline, CDR1 is MDHEN, CDR2 SYDVKM. With 8 bases removed from V and 7 bases from J, the gap between germline ends came to 11 bases. CDR3 length: 11 amino acids.

The sequence came from a human donor with active or convalescent COVID-19. The donor label of this sample is uncertain. Sequenced input: peripheral blood. V and J are TRBV28 and TRBJ1-1, with D tentatively TRBD1 (6 bases). CDR3 coding DNA: TGTGCCAGCGTGAACAGGGTTGAAGCTTTCTTT. It specifies CASVNRVEAFF.